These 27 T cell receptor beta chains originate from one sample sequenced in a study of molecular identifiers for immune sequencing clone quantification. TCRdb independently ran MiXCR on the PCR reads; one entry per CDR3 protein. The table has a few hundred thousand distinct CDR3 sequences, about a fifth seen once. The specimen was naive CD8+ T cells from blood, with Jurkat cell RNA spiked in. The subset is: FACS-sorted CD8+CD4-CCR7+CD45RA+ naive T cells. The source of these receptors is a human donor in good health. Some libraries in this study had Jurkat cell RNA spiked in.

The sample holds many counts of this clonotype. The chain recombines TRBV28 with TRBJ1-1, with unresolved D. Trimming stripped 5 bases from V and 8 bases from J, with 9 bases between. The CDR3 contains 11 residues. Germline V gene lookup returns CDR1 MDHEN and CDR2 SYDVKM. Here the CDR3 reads CASSPHQEAFF. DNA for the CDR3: TGTGCCAGCAGTCCCCATCAGGAAGCTTTCTTT.

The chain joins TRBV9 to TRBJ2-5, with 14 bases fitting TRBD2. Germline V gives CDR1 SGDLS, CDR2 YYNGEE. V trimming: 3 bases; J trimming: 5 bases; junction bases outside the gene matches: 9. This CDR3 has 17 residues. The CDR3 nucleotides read TGTGCCAGCAGCGGCCTAGGACTAGCGGGGGGCCTCGAGACCCAGTACTTC. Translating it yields CASSGLGLAGGLETQYF.

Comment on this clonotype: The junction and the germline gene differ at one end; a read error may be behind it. The CDR3 DNA sequence: TGTGCCAGCAGCTTGACTAGCGGGGGAGAGACCCAGTACTTC. As protein: CASSLTSGGETQYF. The chain is built from TRBV5-3 and TRBJ2-5, with 12 positions matching TRBD2. TRBV5-3 is noted as an ORF with a role that remains uncertain. The CDR3 consists of 14 residues.

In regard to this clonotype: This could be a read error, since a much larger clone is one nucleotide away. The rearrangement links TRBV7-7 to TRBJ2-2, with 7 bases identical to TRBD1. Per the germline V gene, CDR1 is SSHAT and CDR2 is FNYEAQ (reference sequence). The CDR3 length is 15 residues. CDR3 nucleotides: TGTGCCGGCAGCCCCGGGACAGAATTAACCGGGGAGCTGTTTTTT. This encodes CAGSPGTELTGELFF.

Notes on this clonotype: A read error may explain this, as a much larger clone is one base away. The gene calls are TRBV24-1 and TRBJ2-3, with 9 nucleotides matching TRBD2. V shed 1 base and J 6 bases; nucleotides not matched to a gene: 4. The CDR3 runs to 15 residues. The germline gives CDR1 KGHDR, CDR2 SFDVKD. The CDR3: CATSDLIAGDDTQYF. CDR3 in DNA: TGTGCCACCAGTGATTTAATAGCGGGAGACGATACGCAGTATTTT.

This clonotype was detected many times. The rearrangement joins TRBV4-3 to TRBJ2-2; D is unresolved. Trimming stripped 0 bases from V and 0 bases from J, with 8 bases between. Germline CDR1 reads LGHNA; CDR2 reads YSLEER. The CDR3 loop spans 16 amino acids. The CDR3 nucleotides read TGCGCCAGCAGCCAAGATGAGGCGACGAACACCGGGGAGCTGTTTTTT. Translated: CASSQDEATNTGELFF.

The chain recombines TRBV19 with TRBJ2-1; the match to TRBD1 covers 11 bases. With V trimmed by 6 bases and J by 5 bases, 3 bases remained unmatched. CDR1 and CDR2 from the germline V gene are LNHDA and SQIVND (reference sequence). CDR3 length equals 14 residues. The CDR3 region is CASRGQGANNEQFF. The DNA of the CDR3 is TGTGCCAGTAGAGGACAGGGGGCTAACAATGAGCAGTTCTTC.

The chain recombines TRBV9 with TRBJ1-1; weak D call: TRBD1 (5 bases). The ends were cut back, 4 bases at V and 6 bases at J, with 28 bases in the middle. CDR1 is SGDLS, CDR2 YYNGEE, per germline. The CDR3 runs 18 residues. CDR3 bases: TGTGCCAGCAGCCCTAGGATTGGGACGTCCCCAAGGGGCCCTGAAGCTTTCTTT. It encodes CASSPRIGTSPRGPEAFF. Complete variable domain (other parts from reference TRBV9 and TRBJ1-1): DSGVTQTPKHLITATGQRVTLRCSPRSGDLSVYWYQQSLDQGLQFLIQYYNGEERAKGNILERFSAQQFPDLHSELNLSSLELGDSALYFCASSPRIGTSPRGPEAFFGQGTRLTVV.

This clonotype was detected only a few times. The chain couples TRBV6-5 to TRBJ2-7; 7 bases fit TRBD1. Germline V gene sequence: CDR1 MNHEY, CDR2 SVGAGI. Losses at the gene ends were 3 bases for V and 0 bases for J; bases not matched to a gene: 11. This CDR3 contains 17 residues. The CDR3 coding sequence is TGTGCCAGCAGTTATACGCCCCGGACAGGCCACTCCTACGAGCAGTACTTC. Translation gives CASSYTPRTGHSYEQYF.

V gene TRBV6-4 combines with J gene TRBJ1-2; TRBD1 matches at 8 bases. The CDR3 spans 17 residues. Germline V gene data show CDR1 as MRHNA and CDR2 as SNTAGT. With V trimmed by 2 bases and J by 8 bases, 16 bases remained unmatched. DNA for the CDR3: TGTGCCAGCAGTGACGGTTGGACAGGGATGGGCTTCGGAGGCTACACCTTC. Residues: CASSDGWTGMGFGGYTF.

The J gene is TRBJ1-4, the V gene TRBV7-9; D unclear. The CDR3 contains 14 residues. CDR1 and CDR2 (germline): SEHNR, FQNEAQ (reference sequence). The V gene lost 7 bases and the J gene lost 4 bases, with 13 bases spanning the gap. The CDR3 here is CASKRDAGNEKLFF. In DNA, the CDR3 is TGTGCCAGCAAACGCGACGCGGGTAATGAAAAACTGTTTTTT. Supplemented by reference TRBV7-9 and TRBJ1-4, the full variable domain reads DTGVSQNPRHKITKRGQNVTFRCDPISEHNRLYWYRQTLGQGPEFLTYFQNEAQLEKSRLLSDRFSAERPKGSFSTLEIQRTEQGDSAMYLCASKRDAGNEKLFFGSGTQLSVL.

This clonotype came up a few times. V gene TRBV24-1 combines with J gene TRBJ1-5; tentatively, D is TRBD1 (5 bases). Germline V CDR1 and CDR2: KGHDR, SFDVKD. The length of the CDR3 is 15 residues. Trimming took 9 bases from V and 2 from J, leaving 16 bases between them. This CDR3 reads CATRGPPGGNQPQHF. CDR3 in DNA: TGTGCCACCCGGGGCCCGCCGGGTGGCAATCAGCCCCAGCATTTT.

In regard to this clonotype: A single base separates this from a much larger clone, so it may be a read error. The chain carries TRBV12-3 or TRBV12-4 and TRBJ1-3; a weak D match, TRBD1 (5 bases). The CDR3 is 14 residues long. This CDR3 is CAGSQTGSGNTIYF. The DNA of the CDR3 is TGTGCCGGCAGCCAAACAGGATCTGGAAACACCATATATTTT.

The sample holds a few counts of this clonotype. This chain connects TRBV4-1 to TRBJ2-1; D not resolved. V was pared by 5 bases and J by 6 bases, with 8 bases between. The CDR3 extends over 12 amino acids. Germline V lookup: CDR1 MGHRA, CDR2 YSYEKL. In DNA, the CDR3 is TGCGCCAGCAGCTCCTTCGGCAATGAGCAGTTCTTC. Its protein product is CASSSFGNEQFF.

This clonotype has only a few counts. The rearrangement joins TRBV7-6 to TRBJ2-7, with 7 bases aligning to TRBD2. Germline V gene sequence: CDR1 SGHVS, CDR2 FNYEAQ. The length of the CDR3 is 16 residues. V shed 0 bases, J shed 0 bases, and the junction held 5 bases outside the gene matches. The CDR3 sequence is CASSLASRTSSYEQYF. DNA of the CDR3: TGTGCCAGCAGCTTAGCGAGTCGGACTAGCTCCTACGAGCAGTACTTC.

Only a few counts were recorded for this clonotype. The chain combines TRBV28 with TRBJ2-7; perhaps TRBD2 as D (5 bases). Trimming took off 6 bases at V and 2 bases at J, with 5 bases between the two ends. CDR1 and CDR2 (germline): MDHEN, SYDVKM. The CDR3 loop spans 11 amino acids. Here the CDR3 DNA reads TGTGCCAGCAGGAGGGCCTACGAGCAGTACTTC. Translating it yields CASRRAYEQYF.

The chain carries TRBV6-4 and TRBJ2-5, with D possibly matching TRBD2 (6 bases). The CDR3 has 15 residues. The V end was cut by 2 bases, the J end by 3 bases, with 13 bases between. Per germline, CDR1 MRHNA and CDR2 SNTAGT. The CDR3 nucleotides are TGTGCCAGCAGTGACCACCGGCGGGATGAAGAGACCCAGTACTTC. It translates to CASSDHRRDEETQYF.

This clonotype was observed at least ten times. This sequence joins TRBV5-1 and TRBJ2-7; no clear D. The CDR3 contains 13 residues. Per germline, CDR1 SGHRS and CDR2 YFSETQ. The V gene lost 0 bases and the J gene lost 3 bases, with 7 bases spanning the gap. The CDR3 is CASSLDPGYEQYF. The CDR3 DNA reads TGCGCCAGCAGCTTGGACCCGGGCTACGAGCAGTACTTC.

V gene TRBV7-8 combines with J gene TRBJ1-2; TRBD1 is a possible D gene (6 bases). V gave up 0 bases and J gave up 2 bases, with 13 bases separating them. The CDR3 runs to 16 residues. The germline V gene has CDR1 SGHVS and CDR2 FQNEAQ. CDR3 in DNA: TGTGCCAGCAGCTTAGCCGGCAGGGGAGAGAACTATGGCTACACCTTC. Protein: CASSLAGRGENYGYTF.

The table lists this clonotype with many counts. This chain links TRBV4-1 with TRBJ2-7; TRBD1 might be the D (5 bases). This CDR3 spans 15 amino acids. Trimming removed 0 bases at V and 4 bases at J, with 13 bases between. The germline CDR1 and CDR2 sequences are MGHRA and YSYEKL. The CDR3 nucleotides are TGCGCCAGCAGCCAAGAACTCAGGGTTCCTTACGAGCAGTACTTC. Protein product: CASSQELRVPYEQYF.

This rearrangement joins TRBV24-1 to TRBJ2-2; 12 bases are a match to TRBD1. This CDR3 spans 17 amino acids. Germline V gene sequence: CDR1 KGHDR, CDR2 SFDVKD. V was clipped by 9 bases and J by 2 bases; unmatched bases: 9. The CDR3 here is CATGAGQGALNTGELFF. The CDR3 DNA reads TGTGCCACCGGAGCGGGACAGGGGGCCCTTAACACCGGGGAGCTGTTTTTT.

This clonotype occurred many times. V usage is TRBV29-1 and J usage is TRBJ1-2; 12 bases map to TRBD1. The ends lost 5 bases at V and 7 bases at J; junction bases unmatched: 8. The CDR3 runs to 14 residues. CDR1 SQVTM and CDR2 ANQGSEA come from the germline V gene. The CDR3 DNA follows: TGCAGCGTTCCTGAAAGGGGACAGGGGGCTGGCTACACCTTC. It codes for CSVPERGQGAGYTF.

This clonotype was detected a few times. CDR3 DNA sequence: TGTGCCAGCAGTTACCCCCCCGGGACCGAGTCCTACGAGCAGTACTTC. It translates to CASSYPPGTESYEQYF. This chain joins TRBV6-2 or TRBV6-3 and TRBJ2-7; D possibly matches TRBD1 or TRBD2 (5 bases each). Trimming removed 2 bases at V and 1 base at J, with 15 bases between. Looked up from germline, CDR1 is MNHEY and CDR2 is SVGEGT. The CDR3 sequence is 16 residues long.

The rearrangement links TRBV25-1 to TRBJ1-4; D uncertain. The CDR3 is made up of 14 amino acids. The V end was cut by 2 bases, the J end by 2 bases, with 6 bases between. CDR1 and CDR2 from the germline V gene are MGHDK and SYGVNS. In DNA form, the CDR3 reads TGTGCCAGCAGTGAACTGGCTACTAATGAAAAACTGTTTTTT. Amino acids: CASSELATNEKLFF.

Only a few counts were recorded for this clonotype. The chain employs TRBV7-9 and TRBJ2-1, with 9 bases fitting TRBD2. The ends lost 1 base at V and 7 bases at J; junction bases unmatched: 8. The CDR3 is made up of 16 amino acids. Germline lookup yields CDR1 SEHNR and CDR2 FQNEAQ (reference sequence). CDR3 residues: CASSLGGLAFLNEQFF. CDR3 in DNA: TGTGCCAGCAGCTTAGGGGGACTAGCATTTTTGAATGAGCAGTTCTTC. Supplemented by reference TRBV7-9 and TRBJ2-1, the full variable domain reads DTGVSQNPRHKITKRGQNVTFRCDPISEHNRLYWYRQTLGQGPEFLTYFQNEAQLEKSRLLSDRFSAERPKGSFSTLEIQRTEQGDSAMYLCASSLGGLAFLNEQFFGPGTRLTVL.

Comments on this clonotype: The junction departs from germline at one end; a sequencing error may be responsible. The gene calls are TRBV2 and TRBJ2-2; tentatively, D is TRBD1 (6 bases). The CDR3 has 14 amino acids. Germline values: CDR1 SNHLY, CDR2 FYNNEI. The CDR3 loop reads CTSSEGQSNGELFF. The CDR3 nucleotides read TGTACCAGCAGTGAAGGACAGTCTAACGGGGAGCTGTTTTTT.

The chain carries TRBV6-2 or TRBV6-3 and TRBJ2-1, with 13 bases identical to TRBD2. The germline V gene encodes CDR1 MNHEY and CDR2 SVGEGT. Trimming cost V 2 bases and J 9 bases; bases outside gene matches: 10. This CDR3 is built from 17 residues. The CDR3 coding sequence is TGTGCCAGCAGTTACCCTCCCGGGACTAGCGGGATAGGTGAGCAGTTCTTC. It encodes CASSYPPGTSGIGEQFF.